The clone carrying this TCR beta chain has at least ten counts. The target antigen is unknown. This entry comes from a study of T cells in Graves' hyperthyroidism and ophthalmopathy. Study-wide points: Ophthalmopathy was told apart from stable hyperthyroidism by a 13 V-J model.

There are 15 residues in the CDR3. Germline V gives CDR1 MDHEN, CDR2 SYDVKM. Trimming removed 6 bases at V and 1 base at J, with 15 bases between. Amplification targeted TCR beta CDR3 regions from RNA transcripts. The primer set for the first-round RT-PCR of the TCR CDR3 was HTBI. TCRdb passed the multiplex PCR reads through MiXCR, listing each CDR3 protein once. The sample holds 600,000 or so distinct CDR3 sequences; 15% to 20% are singletons and the top ten take 3.5% to 4%. Exclusion followed for patients with uncontrolled infection, other autoimmune disease, pregnancy or lactation. Cells are PBMCs isolated from over 7.5 ml of fresh blood.

This chain connects TRBV28 to TRBJ2-5, with D perhaps matching TRBD1 or TRBD2 (5 bases each). The sequence was obtained from a woman in her thirties with Graves' hyperthyroidism. The sequencing sample was made of blood. The CDR3: CASSRGRQIQETQYF. As DNA, the CDR3 is TGTGCCAGCAGCCGGGGTAGACAGATCCAAGAGACCCAGTACTTC.